These 29 T cell receptor beta chains came from one sample sequenced in a study of CD4 T cells in relation to SARS-CoV-2 and coronaviruses. CD4+ T cells from unexposed donors were obtained before the COVID-19 pandemic (2011-2018). Here immunoSEQ multiplex PCR was the method, and the copy in TCRdb shows in-frame clones only, minus some. The repertoire holds nearly 70,000 clones, with just over 90% as singletons. Sequences were obtained from naive CD4+ T cells from PBMCs. Described subset: naive CD4+ T cells isolated by negative enrichment. These receptors all stem from a human donor in good health.

V is TRBV28 and J is TRBJ1-2; D unclear. Germline V CDR1 and CDR2: MDHEN, SYDVKM. The CDR3 is made up of 15 amino acids. The V end was cut by 8 bases, the J end by 0 bases, with 16 bases between. CDR3: CASLTPLGSNYGYTF. CDR3 DNA sequence: TGTGCCAGCCTGACCCCTCTCGGGTCTAACTATGGCTACACCTTC.

This clone was seen a single time. The V call is TRBV2, the J call TRBJ1-1, with D possibly matching TRBD1 (5 bases). V was cut by 6 bases and J by 1 base, with 9 bases left in between. The CDR3 is 13 residues long. Germline V lookup: CDR1 SNHLY, CDR2 FYNNEI. The CDR3 DNA is TGTGCCAGCAGGATACAGGAGAACACTGAAGCTTTCTTT. Protein product: CASRIQENTEAFF.

This clone has just one count. The V gene is TRBV5-1, the J gene TRBJ2-7; D is possibly TRBD2 (6 bases). CDR3 length: 15 residues. In germline, CDR1 is SGHRS, CDR2 YFSETQ. With 0 bases removed from V and 7 bases from J, the gap between germline ends came to 17 bases. CDR3 nucleotides: TGCGCCAGCAGCTTGGCTGGTCCTCCGGCGGGAGAGCAGTACTTC. It specifies CASSLAGPPAGEQYF.

This clone has a single count. Other DNA sequences in this specimen translate into the identical CDR3. CDR3 in DNA: TGTGCCTGGAGCGTAGATAGCAATCAGCCCCAGCATTTT. This sequence encodes CAWSVDSNQPQHF. The J gene is TRBJ1-5, the V gene TRBV30; no definite D call. V was cut by 3 bases and J by 0 bases, with 6 bases left in between. This CDR3 comprises 13 residues. Germline CDR1 reads GTSNPN; CDR2 reads SVGIG (reference sequence).

Only a few counts were recorded for this clone. The J gene is TRBJ2-5, the V gene TRBV7-3; D is undetermined. CDR1 and CDR2 from the germline V gene are SGHTA and FQGTGA. V shed 4 bases and J shed 1 base, with 7 bases lying between them. This CDR3 has 13 amino acids. The DNA of the CDR3 is TGTGCCAGCAGCTGGAGAACCCAAGAGACCCAGTACTTC. Amino acid sequence: CASSWRTQETQYF. Combining the CDR3 with reference TRBV7-3 and TRBJ2-5 gives the whole variable domain GAGVSQTPSNKVTEKGKYVELRCDPISGHTALYWYRQSLGQGPEFLIYFQGTGAADDSGLPNDRFFAVRPEGSVSTLKIQRTERGDSAVYLCASSWRTQETQYFGPGTRLLVL.

The rearrangement uses TRBV3-1 (or the pseudogene TRBV3-2) and TRBJ1-4; D gene uncertain. The CDR3 length is 16 residues. Between the trimmed V and J ends, which lost 4 bases and 3 bases, there was a span of 15 bases. Per germline, CDR1 LGHDT and CDR2 YNNKEL (reference sequence). CDR3 DNA sequence: TGTGCCAGCAGCCCGAGGTTGGGCACGGCTAATGAAAAACTGTTTTTT. Translated, it gives CASSPRLGTANEKLFF.

CDR3 DNA: TGTGCCAGCAGCTTTGGAAGCCTCTATGGCTACACCTTC. This encodes CASSFGSLYGYTF. V usage is TRBV5-4 and J usage is TRBJ1-2, with D uncertain. Between the trimmed V and J ends, which lost 2 bases and 4 bases, there was a span of 9 bases. The CDR3 runs to 13 residues. Germline V gives CDR1 SGHNT, CDR2 YYREEE (reference sequence).

The V call is TRBV19, the J call TRBJ2-1; either TRBD1 or TRBD2 may supply D (7 bases each). V was shortened by 4 bases and J by 7 bases, with 23 bases between the two germline ends. This CDR3 has 17 amino acids. Germline loops: CDR1 LNHDA, CDR2 SQIVND (reference sequence). CDR3 in DNA: TGTGCCAGTAGTACGACAGGGAGGGGACAGCGTATGAATGAGCAGTTCTTC. Residues: CASSTTGRGQRMNEQFF. The variable domain in full, completed from reference TRBV19 and TRBJ2-1, reads DGGITQSPKYLFRKEGQNVTLSCEQNLNHDAMYWYRQDPGQGLRLIYYSQIVNDFQKGDIAEGYSVSREKKESFPLTVTSAQKNPTAFYLCASSTTGRGQRMNEQFFGPGTRLTVL.

The chain links TRBV10-3 to TRBJ2-2, with a tentative D call TRBD2 (5 bases). The length of the CDR3 is 16 residues. CDR1 and CDR2 (germline): ENHRY, SYGVKD. With 6 bases removed from V and 3 bases from J, the gap between germline ends came to 17 bases. The CDR3 reads CAISGEGGRDTGELFF. The DNA of the CDR3 is TGTGCCATCAGCGGGGAAGGCGGACGCGACACCGGGGAGCTGTTTTTT.

This clone was seen only once. The chain has TRBV9 and TRBJ1-1; a weak D match, TRBD1 (5 bases). Looked up from germline, CDR1 is SGDLS and CDR2 is YYNGEE. Trimming removed 4 bases at V and 1 base at J, with 11 bases between. This CDR3 has 14 residues. The CDR3 sequence is CASSPSTGNTEAFF. CDR3 bases: TGTGCCAGCAGCCCTAGTACAGGGAACACTGAAGCTTTCTTT.

V gene TRBV7-8 combines with J gene TRBJ2-7, with D perhaps assigned TRBD1 or TRBD2 (5 bases each). There are 18 residues in the CDR3. CDR1 is SGHVS and CDR2 is FQNEAQ in the germline V gene. V shed 4 bases and J shed 2 bases, with 24 bases lying between them. The CDR3 spells CASSWGIFAVAPTYEQYF. The CDR3 bases are TGTGCCAGCAGCTGGGGGATTTTTGCGGTCGCCCCAACCTACGAGCAGTACTTC.

The chain has TRBV24-1 and TRBJ2-3, with D possibly TRBD2 on 6 matching bases. V lost 3 bases to trimming and J lost 3 bases, with 18 bases between them. Germline CDR1 is KGHDR and CDR2 is SFDVKD. The CDR3 is 17 residues long. The CDR3 spells CATSDPLRPSGTDTQYF. The CDR3 DNA reads TGTGCCACCAGTGATCCCCTAAGACCAAGCGGGACAGATACGCAGTATTTT.

Only one count was recorded for this clone. The chain links TRBV4-1 to TRBJ2-7; 11 nucleotides align to TRBD1. CDR3 size: 17 residues. Trimming removed 4 bases from V and 0 bases from J; junction bases left unmatched: 8. CDR1 and CDR2 (germline): MGHRA, YSYEKL. CDR3 bases: TGCGCCAGCAGCCGCCGGGACAGGGGGTTCCGCTCCTACGAGCAGTACTTC. Protein: CASSRRDRGFRSYEQYF.

The J gene is TRBJ1-6, the V gene TRBV11-3; D is ambiguous. The CDR3 spans 13 residues. Deletions cut 6 bases from V and 5 bases from J, with 8 bases between. The germline V gene has CDR1 SGHNT and CDR2 YENEEA. CDR3 nucleotide sequence: TGTGCCAGCAGTCAGGTGCATAATTCACCCCTCCACTTT. Its translation: CASSQVHNSPLHF.

This sequence joins TRBV18 and TRBJ2-7; D is possibly TRBD2 (5 bases). The CDR3 sequence is 15 residues long. Germline assignment: CDR1 KGHSH and CDR2 LQKENI. Between the trimmed V and J ends, which lost 0 bases and 6 bases, there was a span of 15 bases. CDR3: CASSPPGGSEFEQYF. The CDR3 nucleotides read TGTGCCAGCTCACCACCGGGTGGGAGCGAGTTCGAGCAGTACTTC.

The chain recombines TRBV7-2 with TRBJ2-7; D may be TRBD1 (8 bases). The CDR3 is made up of 13 amino acids. Trimming took 4 bases from V and 5 from J, leaving 12 bases between them. CDR1 is SGHTA, CDR2 FQGNSA, per germline. The CDR3 here is CASSYRGGNEQYF. The CDR3 nucleotides read TGTGCCAGCAGCTACAGGGGGGGGAACGAGCAGTACTTC.

The V call is TRBV30, the J call TRBJ2-1; 9 nucleotides agree with TRBD2. The CDR3 spans 14 residues. V was clipped by 3 bases and J by 9 bases; unmatched bases: 9. The germline CDR1 and CDR2 sequences are GTSNPN and SVGIG (reference sequence). The CDR3 is CAWRSSGTAGEQFF. CDR3 DNA: TGTGCCTGGAGATCTAGCGGGACCGCGGGTGAGCAGTTCTTC.

CDR3 DNA: TGCGCCAGCAGTCTTCGAAGACGACAGGAGACCTACGAGCAGTACTTC. It codes for CASSLRRRQETYEQYF. J is TRBJ2-7 and V is TRBV23-1; a possible D gene is TRBD1 (6 bases). TRBV23-1 is labeled an ORF, and its function is uncertain. V gave up 4 bases and J gave up 2 bases, with 18 bases separating them. The CDR3 sequence is 16 residues long.

The chain carries TRBV2 and TRBJ2-1, with D unresolved. The CDR3 loop spans 11 amino acids. Germline CDR1 reads SNHLY; CDR2 reads FYNNEI. V gave up 2 bases and J gave up 9 bases, with 5 bases separating them. CDR3 sequence: CASSEISEQFF. The CDR3 nucleotides read TGTGCCAGCAGTGAAATCAGTGAGCAGTTCTTC.

A remark on this clone: The junction does not match germline at one end; this may be a read error. The chain has TRBV20-1 and TRBJ1-4; D unclear. This CDR3 has 11 residues. CDR1 and CDR2 from the germline V gene are DFQATT and SNEGSKA (reference sequence). CDR3 region: CSAAHAGNGLF. The CDR3 DNA reads as TGCAGTGCTGCCCACGCCGGGAATGGGCTTTTT.

The rearrangement uses TRBV7-9 and TRBJ1-1; D remains unclear. Germline V gene data show CDR1 as SEHNR and CDR2 as FQNEAQ (reference sequence). The V end was cut by 2 bases, the J end by 4 bases, with 8 bases between. The CDR3 has 13 amino acids. CDR3 region: CASSLLPGTEAFF. The CDR3 DNA reads as TGTGCCAGCAGCTTACTACCGGGCACTGAAGCTTTCTTT.

The chain recombines TRBV5-1 with TRBJ2-7; 10 bases fit TRBD1. The CDR3 has 14 residues. V gave up 4 bases and J gave up 6 bases; unmatched junction bases: 7. Germline V gene sequence: CDR1 SGHRS, CDR2 YFSETQ. CDR3 DNA sequence: TGCGCCAGCAGCATCCGGGACAGGGGCCGCGAGCAGTACTTC. This codes for CASSIRDRGREQYF.

The V gene is TRBV28, the J gene TRBJ2-7, with no clear D. With 10 bases removed from V and 4 bases from J, the gap between germline ends came to 20 bases. Germline assignment: CDR1 MDHEN and CDR2 SYDVKM. The CDR3 runs to 14 residues. CDR3 DNA: TGTGCCACCGAACGCCAGGACGGTTTGTACGAGCAGTACTTC. Its translation: CATERQDGLYEQYF.

V usage is TRBV30 and J usage is TRBJ2-1; a weak D match, TRBD1 (5 bases). Trimming removed 7 bases from V and 4 bases from J, with 8 bases in between. CDR1 and CDR2 from the germline V gene are GTSNPN and SVGIG (reference sequence). The CDR3 has 11 residues. As DNA, the CDR3 is TGTGCCTTCAGGGTTTACAATGAGCAGTTCTTC. Translation: CAFRVYNEQFF.

The chain couples TRBV28 to TRBJ1-2; D not resolved. V gave up 1 base and J gave up 6 bases, with 15 bases separating them. Germline values: CDR1 MDHEN, CDR2 SYDVKM. This CDR3 region has 15 residues. The CDR3 loop is CASSLSSGQAHGYTF. As DNA, the CDR3 is TGTGCCAGCAGTTTATCCTCCGGGCAGGCTCATGGCTACACCTTC.

This clone was picked up a small number of times. The chain carries TRBV7-8 and TRBJ1-5; D uncertain. Germline V CDR1 and CDR2: SGHVS, FQNEAQ. The V end was cut by 1 base, the J end by 3 bases, with 4 bases between. The CDR3 is 13 amino acids. Here the CDR3 reads CASSLGFNQPQHF. CDR3 sequence (DNA): TGTGCCAGCAGCTTAGGGTTCAATCAGCCCCAGCATTTT.

The chain employs TRBV5-4 and TRBJ2-7; no clear D gene. Between the trimmed V and J ends, which lost 0 bases and 2 bases, there was a span of 9 bases. This CDR3 is 14 amino acids long. CDR1 and CDR2 from the germline V gene are SGHNT and YYREEE (reference sequence). The CDR3 nucleotides are TGTGCCAGCAGCTTGGACGGCGGCCCCTACGAGCAGTACTTC. It yields the protein CASSLDGGPYEQYF.

The CDR3 bases are TGTGCCAGCTCACCGGGGATCATGAACACTGAAGCTTTCTTT. Protein sequence: CASSPGIMNTEAFF. This rearrangement joins TRBV18 to TRBJ1-1; D gene uncertain. CDR1 is KGHSH and CDR2 is LQKENI in the germline V gene. This CDR3 is built from 14 residues. The V end was cut by 3 bases, the J end by 0 bases, with 8 bases between.

The rearrangement links TRBV2 to TRBJ2-7, with 10 bases matching TRBD1. This CDR3 comprises 15 residues. J lost 0 bases, V lost 5 bases, and 4 bases had no gene match. CDR1 SNHLY and CDR2 FYNNEI come from the germline V gene. CDR3 nucleotides: TGTGCCAGCAGTAAGGACAGGGGGATCTCCTACGAGCAGTACTTC. Amino acid sequence: CASSKDRGISYEQYF.